This T cell receptor beta chain is drawn from a study of blood T cells in healthy people across ages (dated by TCRdb to the mid-2010s). In terms of the full investigation: In model experiments, template switching captured roughly one uniquely barcoded TCR beta cDNA molecule for every two T cells. The study analyzed two additional independent replicas of 1 million unique cDNA reads from the same blood draw for two donors, one aged 18 to 30 and one aged 80 or older. Using deep sequencing normalized with unique cDNA molecular identifiers, the study measured how TCR beta repertoire diversity changes with age. Donors of different ages were randomly distributed across sequencing lanes to avoid experimental bias. The donors were divided into four age groups: young (average 16 years), middle-aged (approximately 42), aged (about 60) and long-lived (roughly 82). Study-level results and caveats: Conclusive comparison of naive and antigen-experienced compartments was prevented by the profiling of bulk unsorted PBMCs. The CMV infection status of donors was not known, potentially confounding age-related changes in expanded clonotypes. The long-lived group showed more naive CD4+ T cells, fewer expanded clones and increased TCR diversity than the aged group, suggesting age selection. The percentage of naive T cells measured by flow cytometry correlated strongly with observed TCR beta diversity. As age increased, observed TCR beta diversity per million T cells dropped in a roughly linear way, and a significant reduction was already evident by age around 41. Total diversity estimates from one million sequenced T cells were considered lower bounds and underestimates.

A word on this clonotype: Its antigen target is currently unknown. No quality values exist for individual bases; no much larger clone is one base distant.

Taken from cysteine to phenylalanine, the CDR3 has 16 residues. The only DNA kept is the CDR3, 48 bases in frame from the first base. At the junction V is shortened by 0 bases and J by 2 bases, with 15 bases in between. The germline V gene yields SGHRS for CDR1 and YFSETQ for CDR2. The library came from 5' RACE. A second roughly 6 to 11 cycle PCR used a sample-barcoded 5' primer and a J-beta primer mix. A unique molecular identifier was introduced onto each TCR beta cDNA molecule by a template-switch 5' adaptor carrying 12 random nucleotides. Each sample yielded at least 3 million CDR3-containing paired-end reads. First-strand cDNA synthesis was performed from all RNA using the Mint cDNA synthesis kit, with priming by a TRBC-specific oligonucleotide. Following uracil-DNA glycosylase treatment, a first 18-cycle PCR with universal primers M1SS and BC2_uni_R was performed on all cDNA. For the original study's pipeline: Each sample was normalized by randomly selecting 1 million high-quality reads, each carrying a distinct molecular identifier. Instead of being binned into consensus sequences, reads with shared molecular identifiers were discarded. MiTCR, set to a Q25 quality threshold and the strictest error-elimination algorithm, was used for CDR3 identification, clonotype clustering and error correction. A nonparametric unseen species model with Euler transformation was used to estimate a lower bound on total TCR beta diversity. The raw public reads went through TCRdb reprocessing: fastp at Q25, MiXCR clone calling, in-frame beta chains kept. Rows merge per CDR3 protein into single entries with the most common DNA and genes. The V and J calls, along with clone size, are taken from TCRdb and not from the paper's own processing. The sample data list approximately 2,000,000 distinct CDR3 sequences, and roughly two fifths of these were observed just once. More than 20% of the sample is in the top ten clones.

The donors were under 40 Caucasian individuals from Russia, aged about 6 to 100 years, who were systemically healthy. Around 10 milliliters of peripheral blood were drawn from each donor into EDTA-treated Vacutainer tubes. Ficoll-Paque density-gradient centrifugation was used to isolate PBMCs, with at least 6 million obtained per sample. Trizol reagent was used to extract total RNA from PBMCs, with at least 6 micrograms per sample. Naive CD45RAhigh/CD27high T cell percentages were measured by flow cytometry on a PBMC aliquot from every donor. Sequenced: blood. The clonotype comes from a human donor in good health. The rearranged chain carries TRBV5-1 and TRBJ2-7; 6 matching bases give a weak D call of TRBD2. The CDR3 reads as follows: CASSLEVGRTAYEQYF. The bases are TGCGCCAGCAGCTTGGAGGTGGGGAGGACTGCCTACGAGCAGTACTTC.